The following is a T cell receptor (beta chain) sequence with its context. Its antigen is not identified. These data are taken from a study of radiotherapy plus CTLA-4 blockade in lung cancer. Findings of the study overall: After radiotherapy and ipilimumab, tumor-derived clones expanded in peripheral blood.

Generated by immunoSEQ multiplex PCR, the TCRdb table keeps only in-frame clones and is missing some. The table records some 98,000 clones, approximately 78% of them present only once. J gave up 9 bases and V 8 bases, and 9 bases lay outside the gene matches. Per germline, CDR1 MNHEY and CDR2 SVGAGI. The CDR3 length is 12 residues. The sample was peripheral blood, taken from a patient treated with radiotherapy plus ipilimumab. The chain combines TRBV6-5 with TRBJ1-2; 7 bases are shared with TRBD1. This receptor was obtained from a human donor with non-small cell lung cancer who had a partial response to radiotherapy plus ipilimumab. Here the CDR3 DNA reads TGTGCCAGCCGGGTAGGCAGGGGGAGCTACACCTTC. It is translated as CASRVGRGSYTF.